This TCR beta chain emerged from a study of blood T cell repertoires in COVID-19. Looking at the study overall: Material from acute and convalescent COVID-19 was sourced from the United States, Italy and Spain.

Per the authors' pipeline: Quantification of nucleated cells was approximated via reference gene primer amplification. Sequencing used immunoSEQ multiplex PCR; TCRdb keeps in-frame clones, though not all of them. The V and J calls and clone size were taken over from that table, and D and trimming were inferred from the DNA. Seen here are some 220,000 clones, around 86% observed once, and the top ten hold over 3%. Participants were aged about 18 to 90 years, lived in 20 to 30 US areas, and enrolled virtually. After removal of 2 bases from V and 1 base from J, the junction contained 26 bases not matched to a gene. The CDR3 is 23 amino acids. CDR1 LGHNT and CDR2 FRNRAP come from the germline V gene.

The genes are TRBV12-5 and TRBJ2-3, with 8 bases fitting TRBD2. Sequenced input: PBMCs or T cells enriched from blood (not recorded which). This clonotype was sampled from a woman in her thirties or forties with acute COVID-19. The CDR3 region is CASGLPPTVYPSGGSTRTDTQYF. CDR3 nucleotide sequence: TGTGCTAGTGGTTTGCCCCCGACGGTGTATCCCAGCGGGGGTTCCACTCGCACAGATACGCAGTATTTT. Based on the CDR3 plus reference TRBV12-5 and TRBJ2-3, the full variable domain is DARVTQTPRHKVTEMGQEVTMRCQPILGHNTVFWYRQTMMQGLELLAYFRNRAPLDDSGMPKDRFSAEMPDATLATLKIQPSEPRDSAVYFCASGLPPTVYPSGGSTRTDTQYFGPGTRLTVL.